Listed below are T cell receptor beta chains from one sample, sequenced in a study of cytomegalovirus exposure and HLA in healthy donors. Produced via immunoSEQ multiplex PCR; TCRdb's table is partial and in-frame only. The data hold some 190,000 clones, with 76% observed a single time. Material: PBMCs. All receptors come from a man younger than 30 in good health and CMV-seronegative. CDR3s include the opening cysteine and the closing phenylalanine or tryptophan. The D gene is left open where the match is weak. The size of a clone is reported for some rows only, either as once, few or many, or as a class for expanded clones.

D gene	clone size	J gene	V gene	CDR3 DNA	CDR3 protein
TRBD1	NA	TRBJ1-2	TRBV28	TGTGCCAGCAGTCCGGGGACAGCAAACTATGGCTACACCTTC	CASSPGTANYGYTF
TRBD2	NA	TRBJ2-2	TRBV7-6	TGTGCCAGCAGCCCTAGCGGGGGGATCGGGGAGCTGTTTTTT	CASSPSGGIGELFF
TRBD2	NA	TRBJ2-5	TRBV5-1	TGCGCCAGCACGCTAGCGGGGGCCGGGGTAGAGACCCAGTACTTC	CASTLAGAGVETQYF
TRBD2	NA	TRBJ2-2	TRBV2	TGTGCCAGCAGTGGGGGACTAGCGGGTAATACCGGGGAGCTGTTTTTT	CASSGGLAGNTGELFF
NA	NA	TRBJ2-7	TRBV28	TGTGCCAGCAGCCTCTTGCGGGGTGAGTCCTACGAGCAGTACTTC	CASSLLRGESYEQYF
TRBD1	NA	TRBJ2-7	TRBV7-3	TGTGCCAGCAGCCCGACAGGGGTCGACGAGCAGTACTTC	CASSPTGVDEQYF
TRBD1	NA	TRBJ2-7	TRBV4-2	TGTGCCAGCAGCCGGCTGGGACAGGGGGCCGAACAGTACTTC	CASSRLGQGAEQYF
NA	few	TRBJ2-5	TRBV11-2	TGTGCCAGCAGCTTACGAGAGACCCAGTACTTC	CASSLRETQYF
NA	NA	TRBJ2-2	TRBV14	TGTGCCAGCAGACAGGTTCAGGGCGGGGAGCTGTTTTTT	CASRQVQGGELFF
NA	NA	TRBJ2-7	TRBV5-1	TGCGCCACCCGAACCAGGGACTCCTCCTACGAGCAGTACTTC	CATRTRDSSYEQYF
NA	NA	TRBJ1-5	TRBV7-9	TGTGCCAGCAGCTTAGAGGCAGGGCTTAGCAATCAGCCCCAGCATTTT	CASSLEAGLSNQPQHF
TRBD2	NA	TRBJ2-1	TRBV11-2	TGTGCCAGCAGCCCCGGGACTAGCGGAAACAATGAGCAGTTCTTC	CASSPGTSGNNEQFF
NA	NA	TRBJ1-5	TRBV6-1	TGTGCCAGCAGTGATCGCACAAGCAATCAGCCCCAGCATTTT	CASSDRTSNQPQHF
NA	NA	TRBJ2-7	TRBV28	TGTGCCAGCAGCCTTGACTTCGCCTACGAGCAGTACTTC	CASSLDFAYEQYF
TRBD1	NA	TRBJ1-6	TRBV5-1	TGCGCCAGCAGCTTGGGGGACAGAATTAATTCACCCCTCCACTTT	CASSLGDRINSPLHF
NA	NA	TRBJ1-2	TRBV4-1	TGCGCCAGCAGCCAAGTGGCCGGAGGAGGCTATGGCTACACCTTC	CASSQVAGGGYGYTF
NA	NA	TRBJ2-6	TRBV6-4	TGTGCCAGCAGCCCACAGGACCTTGGGGCCAACGTCCTGACTTTC	CASSPQDLGANVLTF
TRBD2	NA	TRBJ2-1	TRBV30	TGTGCCTGGAGTACCGGACTAGCGGGAGTGAATGAGCAGTTCTTC	CAWSTGLAGVNEQFF
TRBD2	NA	TRBJ2-3	TRBV7-9	TGTGCCAGCAGCTCCGGACTAGGAGATACAGATACGCAGTATTTT	CASSSGLGDTDTQYF
TRBD1	NA	TRBJ1-1	TRBV7-9	TGTGCCAGCAGTCCCCCGGACAGGATAGGAGTGATCACTGAAGCTTTCTTT	CASSPPDRIGVITEAFF
TRBD1	NA	TRBJ1-5	TRBV30	TGTGCCTACTCGGGACAGGTCGAGCAGCCCCAGCATTTT	CAYSGQVEQPQHF
NA	NA	TRBJ2-2	TRBV29-1	TGCAGCGTTGGGCTGGGCAGCTACACCGGGGAGCTGTTTTTT	CSVGLGSYTGELFF
NA	NA	TRBJ1-2	TRBV6-5	TGTGCCAGCAGTTACTCGGATAACAGGGTGCTGGGCTACACCTTC	CASSYSDNRVLGYTF
TRBD2	NA	TRBJ2-7	TRBV30	TGTGCCTGGAGTGGTCGGGGGGGAACTAGCGGGGCCTACGAGCAGTACTTC	CAWSGRGGTSGAYEQYF
TRBD1	once	TRBJ2-5	TRBV27	TGTGCCAGCACCACCAGTGGACAGGGCCAAGAGACCCAGTACTTC	CASTTSGQGQETQYF
TRBD1	NA	TRBJ1-4	TRBV19	TGTGCCAGTAGGAGCCGACGGGACAGAGAAAATGAAAAACTGTTTTTT	CASRSRRDRENEKLFF
NA	NA	TRBJ2-2	TRBV5-1	TGCGCCAGCAGCTTGGCCCCGCGGCTCGCCGGGGAGCTGTTTTTT	CASSLAPRLAGELFF
NA	NA	TRBJ1-3	TRBV27	TGTGCCAGCAGTTTCGACAGGTTCTCTGGAAACACCATATATTTT	CASSFDRFSGNTIYF
NA	few	TRBJ1-6	TRBV10-3	TGTGCCATCAATGGGGGCCGCAATTCACCCCTCCACTTT	CAINGGRNSPLHF
NA	NA	TRBJ2-2	TRBV6-1	TGTGCCAGCCCGAACAGGGCTAACACCGGGGAGCTGTTTTTT	CASPNRANTGELFF
NA	NA	TRBJ1-2	TRBV7-2	TGTGCCAGCAGCTTAGAGGGCGGGGCGGGCGGCTACACCTTC	CASSLEGGAGGYTF
TRBD1	NA	TRBJ1-5	TRBV5-4	TGTGCCAGCAGCCTTTGGACAGGGGGAAATCAGCCCCAGCATTTT	CASSLWTGGNQPQHF
NA	NA	TRBJ1-1	TRBV15	TGTGCCACCAGCAGAGCGCCAGACACTGAAGCTTTCTTT	CATSRAPDTEAFF
TRBD1	NA	TRBJ2-7	TRBV9	TGTGCCAGCAGCGTAGAGGGGGCTTCCTACGAGCAGTACTTC	CASSVEGASYEQYF
NA	NA	TRBJ2-5	TRBV5-1	TGCGCCAGCAGCGCCCTTTCTGCGGAGACCCAGTACTTC	CASSALSAETQYF
NA	NA	TRBJ2-7	TRBV5-6	TGTGCCAGCAGCTTTACCAGGGGGAGGAGGGAGCAGTACTTC	CASSFTRGRREQYF
NA	NA	TRBJ1-2	TRBV29-1	TGCAGCGTTGGGCTAGAGGGGTGGAACGCGGGAGGCTACACCTTC	CSVGLEGWNAGGYTF
TRBD2	NA	TRBJ2-1	TRBV4-1	TGCGCCAGCAGCCAAGCCGGGACTAGCGGGGGGGCCCCCAATGAGCAGTTCTTC	CASSQAGTSGGAPNEQFF
NA	NA	TRBJ2-5	TRBV5-1	TGCGCCAGCAGCTTGGCAGTGGAGACCCAGTACTTC	CASSLAVETQYF
TRBD2	NA	TRBJ2-2	TRBV5-4	TGTGCCAGCAGGGGACTAGCGGGGACGAACACCGGGGAGCTGTTTTTT	CASRGLAGTNTGELFF
TRBD1	NA	TRBJ1-1	TRBV7-8	TGTGCCAGCAGCCCTGGACAGGCAGCTGAAGCTTTCTTT	CASSPGQAAEAFF